This T cell receptor beta chain was found in a study of circulating and synovial CD4+ cells in juvenile arthritis (dated by TCRdb to 2013 to 2014). As for the study more broadly: TCRbeta CDR3 repertoires of circulating HLA-DR+ CD4 T cells, bulk blood CD4 T cells and synovial CD4 T cells were compared within each patient. Repertoire sequencing aimed to confirm that a circulating synovial-like CD4 T cell subset was enriched in synovial clonotypes. Paper-wide results and their limitations: Because overlap with synovium was found to increase with sequencing depth, the full repertoire overlap was likely underestimated by the measured shared-clonotype fractions. Synovial and circulating pathogenic-like lymphocyte repertoires were less diverse than bulk blood CD4 repertoires, with some CPL samples as oligoclonal as synovium. No difference between circulating pathogenic-like lymphocytes and bulk blood T cells was detected by traditional Vbeta family usage analysis. Circulating pathogenic-like lymphocytes clustered with synovial T cells and shared a substantially higher fraction of CDR3 sequences with synovium than bulk blood. Because T cell genome counts differed by at least an order of magnitude between CPL and bulk blood CD4 samples, sample-size effects were addressed.

The library was generated by the immunoSEQ multiplex PCR assay. An external provider performed TCRbeta CDR3 sequencing as a commercial service. Turning to the authors' computational methods: Productive nucleotide sequences and amino acid sequences obtained through in silico translation were used in the analyses. Diversity was measured with Renyi entropy across alpha values, using the median of 200 repeated subsamples to equalise sample size. Pairwise repertoire distance was calculated as one minus the Chao-modified Jaccard index, correcting for under-sampling, and used for clustering. Frequency-weighted overlap with synovial clonotypes was computed over 200 sample sizes, 200 draws without replacement each, and reported at the smaller sample's size. In its TCRdb copy, this immuneACCESS table keeps in-frame sequences only and misses some clones. Where compared with another copy, unresolved V genes explain less than half of these, and the others have no known cause. V, J and clone size were drawn from that table, and D and trimming were deduced from the DNA. The table for this sample lists under 40,000 clones; about 93% of them were counted only once. About 3% of the sample comes from the top ten.

The sequenced samples were obtained from patients with active juvenile idiopathic arthritis. Cells were sorted right after thawing, and dead cells were excluded with Live/Dead Fixable Near-IR Stain. Concerning this clone: Its recognized antigen is unknown. No base-level quality is on record; no much larger clone is a single base apart.

The material sequenced was CD4+ T cells from blood. The TCR was taken from a human donor with juvenile idiopathic arthritis.

The encoded CDR3 is CASSLVDRNTEAFF. The sequenced DNA: TGTGCCAGCAGCTTAGTAGACAGGAACACTGAAGCTTTCTTT. In this chain, TRBV11-2 is recombined with TRBJ1-1; the D segment could be TRBD1, given 5 matching bases. Including cysteine and phenylalanine, the CDR3 has 14 amino acids. Here the CDR3 DNA is all that survives: 42 bases in frame from base 1. CDR1 and CDR2 are read off the germline V gene as SGHAT and FQNNGV. V and J lose 1 base and 1 base, and a span of 7 bases separates them.